This TCR beta chain was sequenced in a study of circulating CD8 cells and anti-PD-1 response in melanoma. About the study: Treatment was intravenous nivolumab at 3 mg/kg every 2 weeks.

This clonotype ranks as medium-sized. From live CD3+CD8+TCRalphabeta+ cells, four PD-1 and/or TIGIT subsets were sorted. The QIAseq Immune Repertoire TCR panel built the libraries from 15 ng of total RNA. A single record per CDR3 protein comes from TCRdb applying MiXCR to the reads. The sample has approximately 690 distinct CDR3 sequences; roughly 13% are singletons. The sequence was obtained from a human donor with melanoma. The source material was CD8+ T cells from PBMCs, sampled at baseline or after one month of anti-PD-1 therapy (not recorded which).

CDR3: CSANDRDYGYTF. CDR3 in DNA: TGCAGTGCCAACGACAGGGACTATGGCTACACCTTC. The V gene is TRBV20-1, the J gene TRBJ1-2; 7 nucleotides line up with TRBD1. Trimming cost V 6 bases and J 3 bases; bases outside gene matches: 4. The CDR3 consists of 12 residues. The germline CDR1 and CDR2 sequences are DFQATT and SNEGSKA (reference sequence).